The sequence of this TCR beta chain was determined in a study of cytomegalovirus exposure and HLA in healthy donors. Germline CDR1 LNHDA, CDR2 SQIVND (reference sequence). The CDR3 is 14 amino acids. V gave up 3 bases and J gave up 2 bases, with 11 bases separating them. Overall study findings and caveats: Most TCR sequences were seen very rarely across donors, but some public TCRs occurred in many. Upon later analysis, HLA-associated TCR beta chains proved more clonally expanded than other, equally common chains. Owing to their indistinguishability, certain V segments, notably TRBV6-2 and TRBV6-3, were excluded.

Amplification used 60 Vbeta primers and 13 Jbeta primers. Methods used by the authors: Unique TCR beta chains totaled some 80 million in a later count, with about 11 million of them shared. Using immunoSEQ multiplex PCR, the repertoire was profiled, and TCRdb retains in-frame clones only, with some absent. The V and J calls and clone size are taken from that table; D and trimming were inferred from the DNA. This table has around 210,000 clones, 80% to 90% appearing once. A note on this clone: Its antigen remains unidentified.

The chain links TRBV19 to TRBJ2-7, with D possibly being TRBD2 (5 bases). Specimen: PBMCs. This receptor was obtained from a girl aged 2 to 9 in good health and CMV-seronegative. CDR3 amino acids: CASSIDRGAYEQYF. In DNA form, the CDR3 reads TGTGCCAGTAGTATTGACCGGGGTGCCTACGAGCAGTACTTC.